What follows is one T cell receptor beta chain and its context. From germline, CDR1 is SGHTA and CDR2 FQGTGA. The CDR3 is 15 residues long. V lost 3 bases, J lost 4 bases, and 14 bases lay in between. The source of the sample is a study of Tregs in tolerant kidney transplant recipients. Related graft donors supplied nonmyeloablative bone marrow transplants, and mixed chimerism was transient. Libraries were prepared by immunoSEQ multiplex PCR; TCRdb keeps only in-frame clonotypes and omits some of them. Among tens of thousands of clones listed, more than 85% were seen once. The material was CD4+ T cells from blood (PBMCs), obtained 12 months after the transplant. The clonotype was recovered from a human patient who received a combined kidney and bone marrow transplant. The graft donor may be the source of some T cells. The chain combines TRBV7-3 with TRBJ2-3, with TRBD2 as a possible D gene (6 bases). The CDR3 spells CASSFEAGISDTQYF. The CDR3 DNA reads as TGTGCCAGCAGCTTTGAGGCGGGGATTTCAGATACGCAGTATTTT.